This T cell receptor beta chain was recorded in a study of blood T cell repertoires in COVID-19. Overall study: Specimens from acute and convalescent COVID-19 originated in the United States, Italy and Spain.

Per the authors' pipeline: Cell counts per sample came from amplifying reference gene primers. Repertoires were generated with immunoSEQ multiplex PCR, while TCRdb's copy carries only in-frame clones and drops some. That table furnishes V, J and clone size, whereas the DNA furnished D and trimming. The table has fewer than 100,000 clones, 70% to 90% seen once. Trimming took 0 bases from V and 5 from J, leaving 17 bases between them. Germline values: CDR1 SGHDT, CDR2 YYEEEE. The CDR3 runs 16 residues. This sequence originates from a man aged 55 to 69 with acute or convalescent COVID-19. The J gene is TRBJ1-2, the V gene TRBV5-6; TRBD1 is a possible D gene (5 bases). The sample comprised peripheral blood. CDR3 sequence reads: CASSLGRGGERYGYTF. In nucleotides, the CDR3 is TGTGCCAGCAGCTTGGGAAGGGGCGGGGAACGGTATGGCTACACCTTC.